The 22 T cell receptor beta chains reported below all come from one sample, sequenced in a study of cytomegalovirus exposure and HLA in healthy donors. The data were produced by immunoSEQ multiplex PCR, yet TCRdb's version contains in-frame clones alone and is incomplete. The data show roughly 300,000 clones, with roughly nine tenths seen just once and 0.95% to 1.5% held by the top ten. Material: PBMCs. The receptors were sampled from a woman younger than 45 in good health and CMV-seropositive.

This chain uses TRBV6-5 with TRBJ1-4; D not certain. The CDR3 is made up of 13 amino acids. V was clipped by 3 bases and J by 5 bases, with 7 bases between them. Germline V gene lookup returns CDR1 MNHEY and CDR2 SVGAGI. CDR3 amino acids: CASSYTANEKLFF. As DNA, the CDR3 is TGTGCCAGCAGTTATACAGCAAATGAAAAACTGTTTTTT.

Notes on this clone: At the DNA level, this CDR3 is encoded by other sequences in the same sample as well. The chain recombines TRBV6-5 with TRBJ2-7; D is unclear. The V end lost 6 bases, the J end lost 3 bases, and 6 bases lay between the germline ends. Germline values: CDR1 MNHEY, CDR2 SVGAGI. The CDR3 has 11 amino acids. The CDR3 loop reads CASSNSYEQYF. CDR3 nucleotide sequence: TGTGCCAGCAGCAACAGCTACGAGCAGTACTTC.

The CDR3 region is CASSLASGPSYEQYF. Here the CDR3 DNA reads TGTGCCAGCAGCTTAGCGTCGGGACCGTCCTACGAGCAGTACTTC. The chain is built from TRBV7-6 and TRBJ2-7; D possibly matches TRBD1 or TRBD2 (5 bases each). The CDR3 runs 15 residues. Germline V gives CDR1 SGHVS, CDR2 FNYEAQ. V lost 0 bases and J 1 base, leaving 10 bases between the germline ends.

The chain employs TRBV2 and TRBJ1-1; D gene ambiguous. The V and J ends lost 4 bases and 2 bases respectively, with 5 bases between them. This CDR3 has 12 residues. Germline V gene sequence: CDR1 SNHLY, CDR2 FYNNEI. CDR3 sequence: CASSVANTEAFF. In nucleotides, the CDR3 is TGTGCCAGCAGTGTAGCAAACACTGAAGCTTTCTTT.

This chain uses TRBV23-1 with TRBJ2-5, with 10 bases that match TRBD1. TRBV23-1 carries the ORF label, with uncertain function. The CDR3 covers 15 residues. Trimming took 5 bases from V and 5 from J; bases not matched to a gene: 8. The CDR3 DNA reads as TGCGCCAGCAGTTCCGGGACAGGGGTTAAGGAGACCCAGTACTTC. This codes for CASSSGTGVKETQYF.

V is TRBV27 and J is TRBJ2-2, with 9 bases matching TRBD2. V dropped 3 bases and J dropped 2; count of bases not matched to a gene: 4. This CDR3 is built from 16 residues. CDR1 is MNHEY, CDR2 SMNVEV, per germline (reference sequence). The CDR3 bases are TGTGCCAGCAGTTTTTGGGGGACTAGCAACACCGGGGAGCTGTTTTTT. Translating gives CASSFWGTSNTGELFF.

The V call is TRBV7-9, the J call TRBJ1-2; 8 bases map to TRBD1. The CDR3 loop spans 18 amino acids. Germline CDR1 and CDR2: SEHNR and FQNEAQ (reference sequence). V shed 2 bases, J shed 3 bases, and the junction held 14 bases outside the gene matches. Here the CDR3 DNA reads TGTGCCAGCAGCTTAAGTTTGACAGGGGCCCTCATGGACTATGGCTACACCTTC. Amino acid sequence: CASSLSLTGALMDYGYTF.

This rearrangement joins TRBV6-5 to TRBJ2-5; TRBD2 agrees at 8 bases. Looked up from germline, CDR1 is MNHEY and CDR2 is SVGAGI. The length of the CDR3 is 15 residues. Trimming cost V 2 bases and J 4 bases; bases outside gene matches: 6. The DNA for the CDR3 is TGTGCCAGCAGTTACAGGTCTAGCGGGTTAGAGACCCAGTACTTC. Its protein is CASSYRSSGLETQYF.

This chain uses TRBV7-6 with TRBJ2-1; 9 bases are shared with TRBD1. The CDR3 extends over 12 amino acids. Germline V gene data show CDR1 as SGHVS and CDR2 as FNYEAQ. Losses at the gene ends were 5 bases for V and 10 bases for J; bases not matched to a gene: 3. CDR3 nucleotides: TGTGCCAGCAGCCCCACAGGGGGCGAGCAGTTCTTC. It translates to CASSPTGGEQFF.

This chain links TRBV28 with TRBJ2-2, with D possibly being TRBD1 (5 bases). Germline CDR1 is MDHEN and CDR2 is SYDVKM. V dropped 8 bases and J dropped 5 bases, with 15 bases sitting between them. The CDR3 covers 14 residues. The CDR3: CASSGISGTGELFF. CDR3 DNA: TGTGCCAGCTCAGGGATATCCGGAACCGGGGAGCTGTTTTTT.

The J gene is TRBJ1-1, the V gene TRBV5-1, with D perhaps matching TRBD1 (5 bases). This CDR3 region has 14 residues. The V and J ends lost 4 bases and 0 bases respectively, with 10 bases between them. In germline, CDR1 is SGHRS, CDR2 YFSETQ. The CDR3 nucleotides are TGCGCCAGCAGCGTAGGGGACCTGAACACTGAAGCTTTCTTT. Amino acid sequence: CASSVGDLNTEAFF.

This rearrangement joins TRBV5-6 to TRBJ2-7; D is perhaps TRBD1 or TRBD2 (5 bases each). The CDR3 loop spans 13 amino acids. Germline V CDR1 and CDR2: SGHDT, YYEEEE. V gave up 0 bases and J gave up 6 bases, with 10 bases separating them. The CDR3 nucleotides are TGTGCCAGCAGCTTGGTCCCGGGGCGCGAGCAGTACTTC. It translates to CASSLVPGREQYF. Filled out from reference TRBV5-6 and TRBJ2-7, the complete variable domain reads DAGVTQSPTHLIKTRGQQVTLRCSPKSGHDTVSWYQQALGQGPQFIFQYYEEEERQRGNFPDRFSGHQFPNYSSELNVNALLLGDSALYLCASSLVPGREQYFGPGTRLTVT.

CDR3 in DNA: TGTGCCAGCAGTGACAGGGGGCAATATGGCTACACCTTC. It codes for CASSDRGQYGYTF. This rearrangement joins TRBV5-4 to TRBJ1-2; 10 bases line up with TRBD1. V was clipped by 5 bases and J by 5 bases; unmatched bases: 3. CDR1 is SGHNT, CDR2 YYREEE, per germline (reference sequence). The CDR3 sequence is 13 residues long.

The chain couples TRBV29-1 to TRBJ2-1, with D possibly TRBD1 on 5 matching bases. The CDR3 is 12 residues long. Trimming took off 4 bases at V and 5 bases at J, with 9 bases between the two ends. Germline V gene sequence: CDR1 SQVTM, CDR2 ANQGSEA. This CDR3 reads CSVGRDNNEQFF. The CDR3 region has the DNA TGCAGCGTTGGCAGGGATAACAATGAGCAGTTCTTC.

This chain uses TRBV15 with TRBJ1-6; a possible D gene is TRBD1 (6 bases). This CDR3 is built from 22 residues. Germline assignment: CDR1 LNHNV and CDR2 YYDKDF (reference sequence). V gave up 3 bases and J gave up 2 bases, with 29 bases separating them. The CDR3 DNA is TGTGCCACCAGCAGTGCGAACCTCCCCGGGACAAGACTTAGCCCCTATAATTCACCCCTCCACTTT. It translates to CATSSANLPGTRLSPYNSPLHF. The variable domain in full, completed from reference TRBV15 and TRBJ1-6, reads DAMVIQNPRYQVTQFGKPVTLSCSQTLNHNVMYWYQQKSSQAPKLLFHYYDKDFNNEADTPDNFQSRRPNTSFCFLDIRSPGLGDTAMYLCATSSANLPGTRLSPYNSPLHFGNGTRLTVT.

The chain recombines TRBV5-6 with TRBJ1-2, with D unresolved. With 4 bases removed from V and 5 bases from J, the gap between germline ends came to 12 bases. The V gene's germline CDR1 is SGHDT and CDR2 YYEEEE. This CDR3 comprises 13 residues. The DNA for the CDR3 is TGTGCCAGCAGCGACTACACAGCGTATGGCTACACCTTC. This translates into CASSDYTAYGYTF. Variable domain in full (rest from reference TRBV5-6 and TRBJ1-2): DAGVTQSPTHLIKTRGQQVTLRCSPKSGHDTVSWYQQALGQGPQFIFQYYEEEERQRGNFPDRFSGHQFPNYSSELNVNALLLGDSALYLCASSDYTAYGYTFGSGTRLTVV.

This sequence joins TRBV2 and TRBJ2-7; unclear D gene. Germline V gene lookup returns CDR1 SNHLY and CDR2 FYNNEI. Trimming took 2 bases from V and 5 from J, leaving 10 bases between them. The CDR3 runs 13 residues. The chain's CDR3 is CASSESTVDEQYF. CDR3 nucleotide sequence: TGTGCCAGCAGTGAATCAACGGTTGACGAGCAGTACTTC.

The chain employs TRBV7-8 and TRBJ2-7, with 7 positions matching TRBD1. Germline assignment: CDR1 SGHVS and CDR2 FQNEAQ. The CDR3 is 16 residues long. The trim removed 5 bases at V and 4 bases at J, leaving 14 bases unmatched. The CDR3 DNA reads TGTGCCAGCAGCCCGCGACGGGACAGATTATATTACGAGCAGTACTTC. It is translated as CASSPRRDRLYYEQYF.

The chain links TRBV7-2 to TRBJ2-1; D may be TRBD2 (6 bases). The CDR3 is 15 amino acids. Germline V gene lookup returns CDR1 SGHTA and CDR2 FQGNSA. The germline V and J ends were trimmed by 4 bases and 7 bases, with 17 bases remaining between them. CDR3 sequence (DNA): TGTGCCAGCAGCTCGGGACTTCCCTTTAATAATGAGCAGTTCTTC. Protein: CASSSGLPFNNEQFF.

The genes are TRBV5-6 and TRBJ1-6; TRBD1 agrees at 7 bases. The CDR3 sequence is 16 residues long. Unmatched junction bases numbered 4, after V lost 0 bases and J lost 4 bases. The germline gives CDR1 SGHDT, CDR2 YYEEEE. The CDR3 DNA is TGTGCCAGCAGCTTGGGGCAGGGGGTTTATAATTCACCCCTCCACTTT. This gives the protein CASSLGQGVYNSPLHF. The full variable domain, in which reference TRBV5-6 and TRBJ1-6 provide the parts outside the CDR3, is DAGVTQSPTHLIKTRGQQVTLRCSPKSGHDTVSWYQQALGQGPQFIFQYYEEEERQRGNFPDRFSGHQFPNYSSELNVNALLLGDSALYLCASSLGQGVYNSPLHFGNGTRLTVT.

The V gene is TRBV11-2, the J gene TRBJ2-4; the match to TRBD1 covers 9 bases. Looked up from germline, CDR1 is SGHAT and CDR2 is FQNNGV. The junction had 0 bases not matched to a gene; V was cut back by 2 bases and J by 1 base. This CDR3 has 15 amino acids. As DNA, the CDR3 is TGTGCCAGCAGCTTAACAGGGGGCGCCAAAAACATTCAGTACTTC. Protein product: CASSLTGGAKNIQYF.

The chain carries TRBV6-5 and TRBJ1-1; 10 bases fit TRBD1. CDR3 length equals 14 residues. Germline CDR1 is MNHEY and CDR2 is SVGAGI. With 8 bases clipped from V and 5 bases from J, the junction kept 8 bases outside the gene matches. Here the CDR3 reads CASRQGQGRTEAFF. DNA of the CDR3: TGTGCCAGCCGCCAGGGACAGGGGAGGACTGAAGCTTTCTTT.